The 7 T cell receptor beta chains in this list originate from one sample, sequenced in a study of T-cell reconstitution after alpha-beta-depleted transplantation in children. Molecular barcoding with unique molecular identifiers was used for the TCRbeta library. TCRdb processed the PCR reads anew with MiXCR; each CDR3 protein has one entry. The data contain about 200,000 distinct CDR3 sequences, roughly 14% of them singletons. Sequenced material: PBMCs from the stem cell graft donor, taken from the stem cell graft. The origin of the receptors is a human donor who donated a stem cell graft to a child with acute lymphoblastic leukemia.

This clonotype was seen at least ten times. The chain uses TRBV7-8 and TRBJ2-7; perhaps D is TRBD1 or TRBD2 (5 bases each). Germline values: CDR1 SGHVS, CDR2 FQNEAQ. The ends were cut back, 5 bases at V and 2 bases at J, with 13 bases in the middle. This CDR3 contains 14 residues. CDR3 residues: CASSQTGAAYEQYF. CDR3 nucleotides: TGTGCCAGCAGCCAAACCGGGGCCGCCTACGAGCAGTACTTC.

V is TRBV4-1 and J is TRBJ1-2; D gene ambiguous. The CDR3 consists of 15 residues. V was clipped by 0 bases and J by 5 bases, with 13 bases between them. Germline-derived CDR1 and CDR2 are MGHRA and YSYEKL. The CDR3 spells CASSQDLGYVYGYTF. The CDR3 nucleotides read TGCGCCAGCAGCCAAGATTTGGGCTACGTATATGGCTACACCTTC.

As concerns this clonotype: This sequence may be a read error, since a much larger clone differs from it by one base. The rearrangement joins TRBV20-1 to TRBJ2-7; the D gene is possibly TRBD2 (5 bases). CDR3 length: 13 amino acids. Trimming cost V 4 bases and J 4 bases, with 14 bases left between them. Germline-derived CDR1 and CDR2 are DFQATT and SNEGSKA (reference sequence). The CDR3 reads CSAIWLAWYEQYF. The CDR3 DNA reads as TGCAGTGCTATCTGGCTAGCTTGGTACGAGCAGTACTTC.

This clonotype was recorded many times. The rearrangement uses TRBV5-1 and TRBJ2-7, with a tentative D call TRBD1 (5 bases). The CDR3 totals 14 residues. The V gene lost 0 bases and the J gene lost 2 bases, with 9 bases spanning the gap. From germline, CDR1 is SGHRS and CDR2 YFSETQ. CDR3 region: CASSLETAPYEQYF. For the CDR3, the DNA is TGCGCCAGCAGCTTGGAGACAGCCCCCTACGAGCAGTACTTC.

This clonotype was counted many times. This chain connects TRBV25-1 to TRBJ2-1, with 12 bases identical to TRBD2. CDR1 and CDR2 from the germline V gene are MGHDK and SYGVNS. This CDR3 is 17 amino acids long. V trimming: 2 bases; J trimming: 3 bases; junction bases outside the gene matches: 5. CDR3: CASSERLAGEVYNEQFF. The CDR3 DNA sequence: TGTGCCAGCAGTGAACGACTAGCGGGAGAGGTCTACAATGAGCAGTTCTTC.

The table lists this clonotype with a few counts. CDR3 in amino acids: CASDHVDRESDSYEQYF. Here the CDR3 DNA reads TGTGCCAGCGACCACGTTGATCGGGAGTCCGACTCCTACGAGCAGTACTTC. This chain joins TRBV7-9 and TRBJ2-7; weak D call: TRBD2 (6 bases). Per the germline V gene, CDR1 is SEHNR and CDR2 is FQNEAQ (reference sequence). The V gene lost 8 bases and the J gene lost 0 bases, with 23 bases spanning the gap. CDR3 size: 17 residues.

As to this clonotype: A much larger clone lies a single base off, so this may be a read error. The genes are TRBV7-8 and TRBJ1-4; the D is unclear. Trimming left V 7 bases short and J 5 bases short, with 8 bases between. The CDR3 covers 12 residues. Germline CDR1 SGHVS, CDR2 FQNEAQ. The CDR3 is CASTHKNEKLFF. In DNA form, the CDR3 reads TGTGCCAGCACACACAAAAATGAAAAACTGTTTTTT.